The TCR beta chain described here comes from a study of shared clonotypes between healthy human individuals. Researchers drew on tens of millions of PBMCs for genomic DNA from unsorted samples. This CDR3 spans 15 amino acids. With 3 bases removed from V and 1 base from J, the gap between germline ends came to 11 bases. The germline V gene has CDR1 SEHNR and CDR2 FQNEAQ (reference sequence). In regard to this clone: Its antigen is unknown.

Assay runs were performed at deep level. Profiling relied on immunoSEQ multiplex PCR, and the TCRdb table lists in-frame clones only, not all of them. The table shows about 490,000 clones, with around 80% occurring only once. Overall study results and limits: Genetic and exposure-history diversity was limited by the few donors.

Sequenced sample: PBMCs. The TCR originated in a woman between 35 and 50 years old in good health. Some clones in this sample may be carry-over from other donors' samples. The chain employs TRBV7-9 and TRBJ2-3; perhaps TRBD2 as D (7 bases). The DNA for the CDR3 is TGTGCCAGCAGCTTGGGAGGGGGGGGCACAGATACGCAGTATTTT. Protein sequence: CASSLGGGGTDTQYF.